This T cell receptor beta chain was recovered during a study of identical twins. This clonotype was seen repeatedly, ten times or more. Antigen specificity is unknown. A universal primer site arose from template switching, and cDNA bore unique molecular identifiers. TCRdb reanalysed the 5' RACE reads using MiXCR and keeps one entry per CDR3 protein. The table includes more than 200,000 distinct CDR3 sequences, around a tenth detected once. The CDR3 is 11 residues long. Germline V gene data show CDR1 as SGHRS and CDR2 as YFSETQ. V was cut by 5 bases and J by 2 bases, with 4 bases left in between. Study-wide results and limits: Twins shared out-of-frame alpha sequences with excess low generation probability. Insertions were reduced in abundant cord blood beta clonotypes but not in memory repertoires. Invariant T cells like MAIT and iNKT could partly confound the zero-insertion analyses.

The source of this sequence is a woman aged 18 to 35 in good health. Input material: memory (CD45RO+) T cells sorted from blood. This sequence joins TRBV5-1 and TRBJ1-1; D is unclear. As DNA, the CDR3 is TGCGCCAGCAGGTCCAACACTGAAGCTTTCTTT. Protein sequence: CASRSNTEAFF.